A selection of T cell receptor beta chains follows, all from one sample in a study of shared clonotypes between healthy human individuals. Assay used: immunoSEQ multiplex PCR; TCRdb lists only in-frame clones, some missing. The data hold roughly 2 million clones, with less than 95% observed a single time. Sequencing was carried out using naive CD8+ T cells sorted from blood. These receptors came from a young man in good health. CDR3s include the opening cysteine and the closing phenylalanine or tryptophan. The D gene is left open where the match is weak. Clone size is not always given. Where it is, it says once, few, many or a class for expanded clones.

v_gene	j_gene	abundance	d_gene	CDR3nt	CDR3aa
TRBV6-5	TRBJ2-6	-	TRBD1	TGTGCCAGCAGGCTTAGGGGGCCTGGGGCCAACGTCCTGACTTTC	CASRLRGPGANVLTF
TRBV7-3	TRBJ2-5	-	-	TGTGCCAGCAGCGAGGGGATGGGAGAGACCCAGTACTTC	CASSEGMGETQYF
TRBV7-8	TRBJ2-2	once	-	TGTGCCAGCAGCTTAATCCCGGCCGGGGAGCTGTTTTTT	CASSLIPAGELFF
TRBV29-1	TRBJ1-1	-	-	TGCAGCGTTGAAGACGACCCGAACACTGAAGCTTTCTTT	CSVEDDPNTEAFF
TRBV7-9	TRBJ1-1	-	-	TGTGCCAGCAGCCCACTCGGGGGTAGCACTGAAGCTTTCTTT	CASSPLGGSTEAFF
TRBV5-6	TRBJ1-1	-	-	TGTGCCAGCAGAACAGGGATGAACACTGAAGCTTTCTTT	CASRTGMNTEAFF
TRBV7-9	TRBJ2-5	-	TRBD2	TGTGCCAGCAGCTTAGGCTCCGGGGGGGCTTGGGAGACCCAGTACTTC	CASSLGSGGAWETQYF
TRBV11-2	TRBJ2-5	-	TRBD2	TGTGCCAGCAGCCGCACTAGCGGTCAAGAGACCCAGTACTTC	CASSRTSGQETQYF
TRBV5-6	TRBJ2-2	-	-	TGTGCCAGCAGCGAGGACACCACCGGGGAGCTGTTTTTT	CASSEDTTGELFF
TRBV27	TRBJ2-7	-	-	TGTGCCAGCAGTTGGACAGCCCGCTACGAGCAGTACTTC	CASSWTARYEQYF
TRBV19	TRBJ1-2	-	-	TGTGCCAGTAGCCCCCGGGGGCTCAACTATGGCTACACCTTC	CASSPRGLNYGYTF
TRBV5-1	TRBJ2-1	-	TRBD2	TGCGCCAGCATGTCTAGCGGGAACTACAATGAGCAGTTCTTC	CASMSSGNYNEQFF
TRBV6-5	TRBJ2-5	-	-	TGTGCCAGCAGTTTTACTGGGCTGGACCAAGAGACCCAGTACTTC	CASSFTGLDQETQYF
TRBV10-2	TRBJ2-1	-	TRBD2	TGCGCCAGCAGTGAAGCACGGACTAGCGGGAGCAATGAGCAGTTCTTC	CASSEARTSGSNEQFF
TRBV5-1	TRBJ2-5	-	TRBD2	TGCGCCAGCAGCCAAGGACTAGTTGAGACCCAGTACTTC	CASSQGLVETQYF